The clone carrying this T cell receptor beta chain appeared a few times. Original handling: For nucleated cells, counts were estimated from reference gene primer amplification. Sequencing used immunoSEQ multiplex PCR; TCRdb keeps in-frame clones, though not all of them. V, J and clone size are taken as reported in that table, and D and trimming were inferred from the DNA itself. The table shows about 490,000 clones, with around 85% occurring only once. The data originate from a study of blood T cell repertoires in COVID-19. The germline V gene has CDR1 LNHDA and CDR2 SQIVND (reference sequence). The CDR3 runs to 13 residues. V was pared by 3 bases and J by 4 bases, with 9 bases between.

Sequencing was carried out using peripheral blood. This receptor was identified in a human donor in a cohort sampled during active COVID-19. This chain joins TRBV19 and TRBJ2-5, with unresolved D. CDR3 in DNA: TGTGCCAGTAGTATCGGGTTCCCAGAGACCCAGTACTTC. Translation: CASSIGFPETQYF.